These T cell receptor beta chains were read from a single sample in a study of blood T cell repertoires in COVID-19. Here immunoSEQ multiplex PCR was the method, and the copy in TCRdb shows in-frame clones only, minus some. This sample has 300,000 to 450,000 clones, with roughly nine tenths found just once. Sequencing input: PBMCs or T cells enriched from blood (not recorded which). All receptors derive from a man aged 18 to 35 who had recovered from COVID-19. The CDR3 runs from the conserved cysteine through the conserved F or W. The D gene is left open where the match is weak. A row's size may be missing; if present it is once, few, many or a size class.

TRBJ2-7 | TRBD1 | TRBV6-5 | - | CASSSGQGVYEQYF
TRBJ1-3 | - | TRBV4-1 | - | CASSQVQTGSGNTIYF
TRBJ2-7 | TRBD1 | TRBV6-5 | - | CASSYWTGDEQYF
TRBJ1-5 | - | TRBV6-5 | - | CASRSGLDSNQPQHF
TRBJ1-6 | - | TRBV9 | - | CASSVGSSYNSPLHF
TRBJ2-7 | TRBD1 | TRBV7-8 | - | CASSWGDRPTYEQYF
TRBJ1-6 | - | TRBV29-1 | - | CSVSTNYNSPLHF
TRBJ2-2 | TRBD2 | TRBV11-2 | - | CASSLLAGGPSTGELFF
TRBJ1-5 | - | TRBV5-6 | - | CASSLGPGVGNQPQHF
TRBJ2-1 | TRBD2 | TRBV9 | - | CASSVLAGSSSYNEQFF
TRBJ1-2 | - | TRBV6-1 | - | CASSEKGAFYGYTF
TRBJ1-1 | - | TRBV7-3 | - | CASSPPGSMNTEAFF
TRBJ1-4 | TRBD1 | TRBV7-9 | - | CASSSPGQGPLEKLFF
TRBJ2-1 | - | TRBV7-2 | few | CASSPRQSYNEQFF
TRBJ1-1 | - | TRBV28 | - | CASSLKGYTEAFF
TRBJ1-4 | - | TRBV6-1 | - | CASSEGGSRDEKLFF
TRBJ1-4 | TRBD1 | TRBV4-1 | - | CASSQDPGTENEKLFF
TRBJ1-5 | - | TRBV20-1 | - | CSASREYQPQHF
TRBJ1-5 | TRBD1 | TRBV25-1 | few | CASSETGAQPQHF
TRBJ1-2 | - | TRBV5-1 | - | CASSLAGQDYGYTF
TRBJ1-6 | TRBD1 | TRBV7-9 | - | CASSSQTGINNSPLHF
TRBJ1-2 | TRBD1 | TRBV27 | - | CASSPILPPDRGPYGYTF
TRBJ2-5 | - | TRBV7-6 | few | CASSRLQGGETQYF
TRBJ2-3 | - | TRBV3-1/TRBV3-2 | - | CASSQDGFGGADSTDTQYF
TRBJ2-7 | TRBD1 | TRBV29-1 | - | CSVRTGDHYEQYF
TRBJ2-5 | TRBD2 | TRBV9 | - | CASSPHSSGQETQYF
TRBJ2-2 | TRBD1 | TRBV7-6 | - | CASSPRQGGELFF
TRBJ2-3 | - | TRBV4-3 | - | CASSQELLIRGTQYF
TRBJ2-7 | TRBD2 | TRBV5-6 | few | CASSLVTSGRANYEQYF
TRBJ1-5 | - | TRBV7-2 | - | CASSLTRGQPQHF
TRBJ2-7 | TRBD1 | TRBV7-6 | - | CASSPGTAKSGEQYF
TRBJ2-7 | TRBD1 | TRBV7-9 | - | CASSVYRGYEQYF
TRBJ1-5 | - | TRBV6-5 | - | CASRPWGDGQPQHF
TRBJ1-1 | TRBD1 | TRBV9 | - | CASSVGIRGDTEAFF
TRBJ2-7 | TRBD2 | TRBV2 | - | CASRETSVGEQYF
TRBJ2-1 | TRBD2 | TRBV6-4 | - | CASSALAGRLYNEQFF